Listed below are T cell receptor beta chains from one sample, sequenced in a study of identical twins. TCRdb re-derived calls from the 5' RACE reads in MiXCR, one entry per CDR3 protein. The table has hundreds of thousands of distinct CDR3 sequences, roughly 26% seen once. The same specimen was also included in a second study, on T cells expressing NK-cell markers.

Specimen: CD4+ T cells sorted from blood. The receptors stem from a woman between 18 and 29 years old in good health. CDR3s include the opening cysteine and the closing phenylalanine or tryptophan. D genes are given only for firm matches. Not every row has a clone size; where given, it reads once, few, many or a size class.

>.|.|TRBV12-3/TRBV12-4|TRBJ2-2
CASSLAGGRAGELFF
TGTGCCAGCAGTTTAGCGGGGGGAAGGGCCGGGGAGCTGTTTTTT
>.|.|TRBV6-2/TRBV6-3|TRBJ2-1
CASSTPRGAYNEQFF
TGTGCCAGCAGTACCCCCAGGGGGGCCTACAATGAGCAGTTCTTC
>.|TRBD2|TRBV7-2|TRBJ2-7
CASSLYPSGRGHEQYF
TGTGCCAGCAGCTTATATCCTAGCGGGAGAGGCCACGAGCAGTACTTC
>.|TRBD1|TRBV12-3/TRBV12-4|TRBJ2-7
CASSPRQGPPGEQYF
TGTGCCAGCAGTCCTCGACAGGGGCCCCCTGGGGAGCAGTACTTC
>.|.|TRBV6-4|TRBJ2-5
CASSDRERVAPETQYF
TGTGCCAGCAGTGACCGTGAAAGGGTGGCGCCAGAGACCCAGTACTTC
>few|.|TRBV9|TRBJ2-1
CASSPGVVLNEQFF
TGTGCCAGCAGCCCGGGAGTAGTACTCAATGAGCAGTTCTTC
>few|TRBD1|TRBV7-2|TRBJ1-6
CASSPGTGRTLHF
TGTGCCAGCAGCCCCGGGACAGGGCGGACCCTCCACTTT
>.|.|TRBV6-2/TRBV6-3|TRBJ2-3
CASSYEGRRTDTQYF
TGTGCCAGCAGTTACGAGGGGCGACGCACAGATACGCAGTATTTT
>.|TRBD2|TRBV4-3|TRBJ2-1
CASSQDWLAGGFEQFF
TGCGCCAGCAGCCAAGATTGGCTAGCGGGAGGATTTGAGCAGTTCTTC
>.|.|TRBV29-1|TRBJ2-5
CSLRTRLMETQYF
TGCAGCCTCAGGACAAGGCTTATGGAGACCCAGTACTTC
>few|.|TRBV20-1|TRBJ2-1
CSARLGGPYNEQFF
TGCAGTGCTAGACTCGGGGGCCCCTACAATGAGCAGTTCTTC
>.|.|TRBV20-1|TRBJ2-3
CSARGRVYSTDTQYF
TGCAGTGCTAGAGGCAGGGTCTACAGCACAGATACGCAGTATTTT
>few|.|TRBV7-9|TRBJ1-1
CASSLTNSPNTEAFF
TGTGCCAGCAGCTTAACAAACAGTCCCAACACTGAAGCTTTCTTT
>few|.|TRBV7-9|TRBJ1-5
CASSPDSSGQPQHF
TGTGCCAGCAGCCCAGACAGTAGCGGTCAGCCCCAGCATTTT
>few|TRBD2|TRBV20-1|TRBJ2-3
CSARGELPSVDPDTQYF
TGCAGTGCTCGGGGGGAACTACCCTCCGTCGATCCAGATACGCAGTATTTT
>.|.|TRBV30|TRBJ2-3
CAWSVFGGSTDTQYF
TGTGCCTGGAGTGTTTTCGGCGGGAGCACAGATACGCAGTATTTT
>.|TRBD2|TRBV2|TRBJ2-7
CASSVGSGRFPYEQYF
TGTGCCAGCAGTGTGGGGAGCGGGAGGTTTCCCTACGAGCAGTACTTC
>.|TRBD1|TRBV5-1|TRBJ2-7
CASSLAVTGDHEQYF
TGCGCCAGCAGCTTGGCAGTGACAGGGGACCACGAGCAGTACTTC
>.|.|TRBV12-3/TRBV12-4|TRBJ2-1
CASTSSYNEQFF
TGTGCCAGCACCAGTAGTTACAATGAGCAGTTCTTC
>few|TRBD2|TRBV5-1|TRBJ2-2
CASSHGTSGVYGELFF
TGCGCCAGCAGCCATGGGACTAGCGGGGTTTACGGGGAGCTGTTTTTT
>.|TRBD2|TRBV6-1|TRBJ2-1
CASRRLAGGEQFF
TGTGCCAGCAGGAGACTAGCGGGAGGTGAGCAGTTCTTC
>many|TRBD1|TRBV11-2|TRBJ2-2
CASSLGETGFTGELFF
TGTGCCAGCAGCTTAGGGGAGACAGGGTTCACCGGGGAGCTGTTTTTT
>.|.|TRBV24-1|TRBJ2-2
CATLSLARGPTGELFF
TGTGCCACCCTTAGTCTAGCCCGGGGCCCTACCGGGGAGCTGTTTTTT
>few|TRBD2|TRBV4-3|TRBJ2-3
CASSQNLQREGDTQYF
TGCGCCAGCAGCCAAAACCTCCAGCGGGAGGGGGATACGCAGTATTTT
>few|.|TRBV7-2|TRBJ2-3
CASRLRALRTDTQYF
TGTGCCAGCAGATTAAGGGCCTTGAGAACAGATACGCAGTATTTT
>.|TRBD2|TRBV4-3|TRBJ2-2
CASSQDQAGETGELFF
TGCGCCAGCAGCCAAGATCAAGCGGGAGAGACCGGGGAGCTGTTTTTT
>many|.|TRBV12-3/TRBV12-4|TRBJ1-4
CASSLPDRSPEKLFF
TGTGCCAGCAGTTTACCTGACAGATCCCCCGAAAAACTGTTTTTT
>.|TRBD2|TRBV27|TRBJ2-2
CASRPPLAGGTGELFF
TGTGCCAGCAGACCCCCTCTAGCGGGAGGGACCGGGGAGCTGTTTTTT
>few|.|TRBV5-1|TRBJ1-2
CASRTAGQAYGYTF
TGCGCCAGCCGCACCGCCGGGCAGGCCTATGGCTACACCTTC
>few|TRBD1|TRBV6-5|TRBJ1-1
CASSPSGTGVLAFF
TGTGCCAGCAGTCCCTCGGGGACAGGGGTATTAGCTTTCTTT
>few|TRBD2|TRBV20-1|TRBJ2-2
CSARGLVGAGELFF
TGCAGTGCTAGGGGACTAGTGGGGGCCGGGGAGCTGTTTTTT
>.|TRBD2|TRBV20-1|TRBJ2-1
CSAPGLAGRDEQFF
TGCAGTGCTCCGGGACTAGCGGGAAGAGATGAGCAGTTCTTC
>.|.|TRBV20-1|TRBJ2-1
CSAWFIYNEQFF
TGCAGTGCCTGGTTTATCTACAATGAGCAGTTCTTC
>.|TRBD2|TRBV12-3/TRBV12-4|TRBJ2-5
CASRLAGGRWGTQYF
TGTGCCAGCAGATTAGCGGGAGGGAGGTGGGGGACCCAGTACTTC
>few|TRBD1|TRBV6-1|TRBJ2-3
CASSIRDRVPDTQYF
TGTGCCAGCAGCATCCGGGACAGGGTCCCAGATACGCAGTATTTT
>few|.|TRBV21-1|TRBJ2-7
CANRLAGDYEQYF
TGTGCCAACAGACTAGCGGGGGACTACGAGCAGTACTTC
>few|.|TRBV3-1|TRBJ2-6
CASRPTGANVLTF
TGTGCCAGCAGGCCTACTGGGGCCAACGTCCTGACTTTC
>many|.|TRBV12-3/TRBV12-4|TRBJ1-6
CASRVSNSPLHF
TGTGCCAGCAGGGTTTCAAATTCACCCCTCCACTTT
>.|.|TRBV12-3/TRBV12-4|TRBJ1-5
CASSLLGEGSNQPQHF
TGTGCCAGCAGTTTATTGGGGGAAGGTAGCAATCAGCCCCAGCATTTT
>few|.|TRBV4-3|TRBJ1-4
CASSQARRENEKLFF
TGCGCCAGCAGCCAAGCTCGGCGTGAGAATGAAAAACTGTTTTTT